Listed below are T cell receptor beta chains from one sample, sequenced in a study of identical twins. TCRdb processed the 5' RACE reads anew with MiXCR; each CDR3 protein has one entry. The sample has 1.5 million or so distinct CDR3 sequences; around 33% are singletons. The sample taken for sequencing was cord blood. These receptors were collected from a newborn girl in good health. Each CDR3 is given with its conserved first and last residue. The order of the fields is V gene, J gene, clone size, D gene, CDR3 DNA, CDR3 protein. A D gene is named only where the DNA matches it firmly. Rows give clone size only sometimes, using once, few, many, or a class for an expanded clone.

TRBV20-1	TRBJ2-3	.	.	TGCAGTGCTCCCTTAGGCCGAGCGTCACCCCCCACAGATACGCAGTATTTT	CSAPLGRASPPTDTQYF
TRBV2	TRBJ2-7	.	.	TGTGCCAGCAGTGCCCGCATCCGGCAGTACTTC	CASSARIRQYF
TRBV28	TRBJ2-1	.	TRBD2	TGTGCCAGCAGTTTAGATTTGGAGCGGGGAGAGGTCAATGAGCAGTTCTTC	CASSLDLERGEVNEQFF
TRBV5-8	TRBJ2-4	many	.	TGTGCCAGCAGAGGCCCCTGGGGCAAAAACATTCAGTACTTC	CASRGPWGKNIQYF
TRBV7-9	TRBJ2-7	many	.	TGTGCCAGCAGCTTCGAGTACTACGAGCAGTACTTC	CASSFEYYEQYF
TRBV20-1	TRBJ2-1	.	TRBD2	TGCAGTGCTATCGGGACTAGCGACTACAATGAGCAGTTCTTC	CSAIGTSDYNEQFF
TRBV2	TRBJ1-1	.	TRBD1	TGTGCCAGCAACTGGCAGGACAGGGCCACTGAAGCTTTCTTT	CASNWQDRATEAFF
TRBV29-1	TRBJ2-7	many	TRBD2	TGCAGCGTTGCATTGACGGCGGGAGTCTACGAGCAGTACTTC	CSVALTAGVYEQYF
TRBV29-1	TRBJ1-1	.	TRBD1	TGCAGCGTTGCTGGCCAGGGGGCAAGCGCTTTCTTT	CSVAGQGASAFF
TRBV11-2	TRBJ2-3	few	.	TGTGCCAGCAGCTTAGATAGGGGAGGGGGCGGCACAGATACGCAGTATTTT	CASSLDRGGGGTDTQYF
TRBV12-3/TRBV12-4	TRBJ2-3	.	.	TGTGCCAGCAGGATCGGGACTCACCCTAGCACAGATACGCAGTATTTT	CASRIGTHPSTDTQYF
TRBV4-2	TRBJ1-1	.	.	TGTGCCAGCAACCAAGCTACAGGGAACACTGAAGCTTTCTTT	CASNQATGNTEAFF
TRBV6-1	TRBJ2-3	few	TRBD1	TGTGCCAGCAGTGAAATATATGGGACAGGGGATACGCAGTATTTT	CASSEIYGTGDTQYF
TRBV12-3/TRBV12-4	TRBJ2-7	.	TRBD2	TGTGCCAGCAGACTAGGACTAGCGGGGGACTGGTACAATGAGCAGTACTTC	CASRLGLAGDWYNEQYF
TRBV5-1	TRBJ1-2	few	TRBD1	TGCGCCAGCAGCATCGGACAGGGTGGCTATGGCTACACCTTC	CASSIGQGGYGYTF
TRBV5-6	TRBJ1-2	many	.	TGTGCCAGCAGTTTAAGGACAGCCTATGGCTACACCTTC	CASSLRTAYGYTF
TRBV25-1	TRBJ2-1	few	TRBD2	TGTGCCAGCAGTCACCTAGCGGGAGAGTCTTACAATGAGCAGTTCTTC	CASSHLAGESYNEQFF
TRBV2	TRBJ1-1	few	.	TGTGCCAGCAGTAGATATAGCAGGGAGTACTCTCCTGAAGCTTTCTTT	CASSRYSREYSPEAFF
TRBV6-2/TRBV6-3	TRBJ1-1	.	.	TGTGCCAGCAGTTACCGGCAACGGACTCGGTCGAACACTGAAGCTTTCTTT	CASSYRQRTRSNTEAFF
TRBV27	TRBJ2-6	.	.	TGTGCCAGCAGTTTATCGAACGGGGCCAACGTCCTGACTTTC	CASSLSNGANVLTF
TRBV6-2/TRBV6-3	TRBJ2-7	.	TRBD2	TGTGCCACGGGACTAGCGGCCTCCTACGAGCAGTACTTC	CATGLAASYEQYF
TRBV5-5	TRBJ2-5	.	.	TGTGTCAGCAGCTTAATTCACATCCCTCAAGAGACCCAGTACTTC	CVSSLIHIPQETQYF
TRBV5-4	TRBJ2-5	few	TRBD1	TGTGCCAGCAGCACGGGACAGGGACAAGAGACCCAGTACTTC	CASSTGQGQETQYF
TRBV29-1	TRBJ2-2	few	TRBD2	TGCAGCGTAAAGCGGGAGGGCCGCACCGGGGAGCTGTTTTTT	CSVKREGRTGELFF
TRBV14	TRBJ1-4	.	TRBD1	TGTGCCAGCAGCCGCCCCGGGACAGGCGAAAAACTGTTTTTT	CASSRPGTGEKLFF
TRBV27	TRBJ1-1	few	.	TGTGCCAGCAGAATCCTGAGGAACACTGAAGCTTTCTTT	CASRILRNTEAFF